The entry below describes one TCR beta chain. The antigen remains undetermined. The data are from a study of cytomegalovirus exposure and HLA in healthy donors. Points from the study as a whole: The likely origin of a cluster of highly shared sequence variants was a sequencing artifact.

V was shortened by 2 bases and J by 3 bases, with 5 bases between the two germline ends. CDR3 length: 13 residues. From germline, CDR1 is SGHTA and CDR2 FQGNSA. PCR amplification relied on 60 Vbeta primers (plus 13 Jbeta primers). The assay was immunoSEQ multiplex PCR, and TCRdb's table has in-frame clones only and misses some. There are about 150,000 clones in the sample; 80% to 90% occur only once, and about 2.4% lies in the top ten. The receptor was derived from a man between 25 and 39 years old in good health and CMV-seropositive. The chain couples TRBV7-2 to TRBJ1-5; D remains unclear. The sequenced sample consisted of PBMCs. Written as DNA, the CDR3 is TGTGCCAGCAGCTTATCTTACAATCAGCCCCAGCATTTT. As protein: CASSLSYNQPQHF.